This TCR beta chain was captured by sequencing in a study of blood T cell repertoires in COVID-19. As for the study in general: Specimens from acute and convalescent COVID-19 originated in the United States, Italy and Spain. T cells, B-cell-depleted T cells, or PBMCs provided the cDNA or gDNA that served as material.

Per the authors' pipeline: Estimation of nucleated cell counts relied on the amplification of reference gene primers. The method was immunoSEQ multiplex PCR; TCRdb's version includes in-frame clones alone and lacks a portion of them. The V and J calls and clone size were taken over from that table, and D and trimming were inferred from the DNA. The sample consists of 150,000 to 200,000 clones, about four fifths of them appearing once. Germline V gives CDR1 SNHLY, CDR2 FYNNEI. The V and J ends lost 6 bases and 6 bases respectively, with 12 bases between them. CDR3 length: 14 amino acids. This clone was seen a few times.

Sequenced material: peripheral blood. The TCR originated in a woman in her 70s with acute or convalescent COVID-19. The chain links TRBV2 to TRBJ1-6; perhaps TRBD1 as D (5 bases). CDR3 coding DNA: TGTGCCAGCAGGCCTCAGGGAACTAATTCACCCCTCCACTTT. Amino acids: CASRPQGTNSPLHF.